The clone carrying this T cell receptor beta chain showed up just a few times. Its antigen remains unidentified. V was cut by 4 bases and J by 2 bases, with 12 bases left in between. The CDR3 totals 14 residues. Germline CDR1 SQVTM, CDR2 ANQGSEA. This sample's TCRbeta library carried unique molecular identifier barcodes. TCRdb independently ran MiXCR on the PCR reads; one entry per CDR3 protein. Of about 980,000 distinct CDR3 sequences listed, roughly 31% are singletons. This sample stems from a study of T-cell reconstitution after alpha-beta-depleted transplantation in children. The study's findings and limits: In some patients, recipient T cells and intrathymic progenitors surviving conditioning explained high day-60 diversity. It was reported that alpha-beta T cells came from several hundred expanded graft clones (about two months after transplant).

This specimen was PBMCs, mostly from graft donor cells, taken 360 days after TCRalphabeta/CD19-depleted stem cell transplant. The clonotype was recovered from a boy younger than two who had a stem cell transplant for SCID, so the T cells may come from the graft donor. This chain links TRBV29-1 with TRBJ2-1, with no clear D. The CDR3 sequence: CSVGRRSAYNEQFF. Written as DNA, the CDR3 is TGCAGCGTTGGGCGAAGGTCGGCCTACAATGAGCAGTTCTTC.